Listed below are T cell receptor beta chains from one sample, sequenced in a study of OX40 agonist ivuxolimab in advanced cancers. Assay used: immunoSEQ multiplex PCR; TCRdb lists only in-frame clones, some missing. This table has fewer than 85,000 clones, over 75% appearing once. This specimen consisted of CD4+ or CD8+ T cells sorted from blood, obtained in a trial of the OX40 agonist ivuxolimab. These receptors were collected from an adult with an advanced solid tumor such as melanoma, head and neck, liver or kidney cancer. CDR3s leave out the opening cysteine and the closing phenylalanine or tryptophan.

V gene: TRBV9; CDR3 length: 14; J gene: TRBJ2-7; CDR3 protein: ASSVAFVGPTYEQY
V gene: TRBV5-1; CDR3 length: 16; J gene: TRBJ2-7; CDR3 protein: ASSLESLGASGSHEQY
V gene: TRBV5-1; CDR3 length: 15; J gene: TRBJ2-5; CDR3 protein: ASRIGGGFAVQETQY
V gene: TRBV29-1; CDR3 length: 11; J gene: TRBJ1-1; CDR3 protein: SVALQGNTEAF
V gene: TRBV27; CDR3 length: 14; J gene: TRBJ2-4; CDR3 protein: ASSLRQGRAKNIQY
V gene: TRBV5-1; CDR3 length: 12; J gene: TRBJ1-1; CDR3 protein: ASSTQTGDTEAF
V gene: TRBV7-8; CDR3 length: 15; J gene: TRBJ1-1; CDR3 protein: ASSLEGYTYMNTEAF
V gene: TRBV6-1; CDR3 length: 12; J gene: TRBJ1-5; CDR3 protein: ASSEQGGPQPQH
V gene: TRBV27; CDR3 length: 15; J gene: TRBJ1-3; CDR3 protein: ASSPASGTGNGNTIY
V gene: TRBV5-6; CDR3 length: 11; J gene: TRBJ2-7; CDR3 protein: ASSLDRHYEQY
V gene: TRBV5-1; CDR3 length: 15; J gene: TRBJ1-2; CDR3 protein: ASSPRQGRDLNYGYT
V gene: TRBV10-1; CDR3 length: 13; J gene: TRBJ2-3; CDR3 protein: ASSESRGATDTQY
V gene: TRBV5-1; CDR3 length: 12; J gene: TRBJ1-1; CDR3 protein: ASSPTGWMGEAF
V gene: TRBV4-1; CDR3 length: 15; J gene: TRBJ1-1; CDR3 protein: ASSPEADRRVNTEAF
V gene: TRBV6-5; CDR3 length: 12; J gene: TRBJ1-1; CDR3 protein: ASTSGPLNTEAF
V gene: TRBV29-1; CDR3 length: 12; J gene: TRBJ2-5; CDR3 protein: SVTGGPYQETQY
V gene: TRBV11-2; CDR3 length: 15; J gene: TRBJ2-1; CDR3 protein: ASSLAPGGRYFHEQF
V gene: TRBV5-5; CDR3 length: 12; J gene: TRBJ1-5; CDR3 protein: ASSLAGNNQPQH
V gene: TRBV28; CDR3 length: 14; J gene: TRBJ1-1; CDR3 protein: ASSWVASWENTEAF
V gene: TRBV5-8; CDR3 length: 12; J gene: TRBJ2-7; CDR3 protein: ASSLAGEGDEQY
V gene: TRBV7-7; CDR3 length: 13; J gene: TRBJ2-2; CDR3 protein: ASSPIRVNTGELF
V gene: TRBV6-5; CDR3 length: 11; J gene: TRBJ2-1; CDR3 protein: ASGPLIGNEQF
V gene: TRBV12-5; CDR3 length: 19; J gene: TRBJ2-3; CDR3 protein: ASGSVRVMGLAGSGTDTQY
V gene: TRBV6-6; CDR3 length: 12; J gene: TRBJ1-2; CDR3 protein: ASRPRGRDYGYT
V gene: TRBV7-8; CDR3 length: 13; J gene: TRBJ2-3; CDR3 protein: ASSLSAGGQNTQY
V gene: TRBV2; CDR3 length: 12; J gene: TRBJ1-2; CDR3 protein: ASSSRGRGYGYT
V gene: TRBV7-3; CDR3 length: 12; J gene: TRBJ2-2; CDR3 protein: ASSSGSGTGELF
V gene: TRBV7-2; CDR3 length: 10; J gene: TRBJ2-5; CDR3 protein: ASSSTLETQY
V gene: TRBV5-1; CDR3 length: 11; J gene: TRBJ2-5; CDR3 protein: ASSTGEREAQY
V gene: TRBV29-1; CDR3 length: 16; J gene: TRBJ1-2; CDR3 protein: SVALISGTGGARYGYT
V gene: TRBV5-4; CDR3 length: 11; J gene: TRBJ1-1; CDR3 protein: ASSSGRSTEAF
V gene: TRBV19; CDR3 length: 11; J gene: TRBJ2-5; CDR3 protein: ASSIQVQETQY
V gene: TRBV2; CDR3 length: 11; J gene: TRBJ1-1; CDR3 protein: ASSEQQNTEAF
V gene: TRBV4-1; CDR3 length: 13; J gene: TRBJ1-5; CDR3 protein: ASSRFLQGDQPQH
V gene: TRBV5-4; CDR3 length: 14; J gene: TRBJ2-2; CDR3 protein: ASSWGQGANTGELF
V gene: TRBV5-6; CDR3 length: 13; J gene: TRBJ2-1; CDR3 protein: ASSLARSVGNEQF
V gene: TRBV7-8; CDR3 length: 13; J gene: TRBJ2-5; CDR3 protein: ASSLTSLGQETQY
V gene: TRBV2; CDR3 length: 12; J gene: TRBJ2-7; CDR3 protein: ASSLSQGIFEQY
V gene: TRBV30; CDR3 length: 11; J gene: TRBJ1-1; CDR3 protein: AWSVARETEAF
V gene: TRBV19; CDR3 length: 12; J gene: TRBJ2-1; CDR3 protein: ASSKGLAGNEQF
V gene: TRBV2; CDR3 length: 11; J gene: TRBJ1-2; CDR3 protein: ASSGDISYGYT
V gene: TRBV28; CDR3 length: 17; J gene: TRBJ2-5; CDR3 protein: ASSAPLTSGGALEETQY
V gene: TRBV6-5; CDR3 length: 12; J gene: TRBJ1-2; CDR3 protein: ASSYSRGANGYT
V gene: TRBV19; CDR3 length: 11; J gene: TRBJ1-1; CDR3 protein: ASKERINTEAF
V gene: TRBV19; CDR3 length: 13; J gene: TRBJ2-1; CDR3 protein: ASSTGLAGGPSQF
V gene: TRBV19; CDR3 length: 12; J gene: TRBJ2-3; CDR3 protein: ASRLAGGTDTQY
V gene: TRBV19; CDR3 length: 14; J gene: TRBJ1-6; CDR3 protein: ASSTTDRGYNSPLH
V gene: TRBV9; CDR3 length: 12; J gene: TRBJ2-3; CDR3 protein: ASSVEAGTDTQY
V gene: TRBV2; CDR3 length: 11; J gene: TRBJ1-5; CDR3 protein: ASSPGNNQPQH
V gene: TRBV2; CDR3 length: 13; J gene: TRBJ1-4; CDR3 protein: ASTVEGAFGEKLF
V gene: TRBV15; CDR3 length: 13; J gene: TRBJ1-1; CDR3 protein: ATSRGSQGRTEAF
V gene: TRBV5-1; CDR3 length: 14; J gene: TRBJ2-3; CDR3 protein: ASSPSGSMSTDTQY
V gene: TRBV11-2; CDR3 length: 13; J gene: TRBJ2-7; CDR3 protein: ASSLAGTGSHEQY
V gene: TRBV5-1; CDR3 length: 15; J gene: TRBJ2-5; CDR3 protein: ASSPEGLAAYQETQY
V gene: TRBV9; CDR3 length: 13; J gene: TRBJ2-2; CDR3 protein: ASSLRPSGTGELF